Listed below are T cell receptor beta chains from one sample, sequenced in a study of cytomegalovirus exposure and HLA in healthy donors. Sequencing was performed with immunoSEQ multiplex PCR; in TCRdb, only in-frame clones are kept and a portion is missing. This sample yields about 81,000 clones, of which about 87% are seen a single time; 2.3% belongs to the top ten. The sequenced sample was PBMCs. Source of these receptors: a man aged 18 to 29 in good health and CMV-seronegative. Each CDR3 is given with its conserved first and last residue. The order of the fields is clone size, J gene, V gene, D gene, CDR3 protein, CDR3 DNA. D genes are given only for firm matches. The size field is filled for only some rows; it gives once, few, many or a size class.

once TRBJ1-2 TRBV15 TRBD1 CATSSSEWKVQGGYGYTF TGTGCCACCAGCTCCTCAGAGTGGAAGGTCCAGGGGGGATATGGCTACACCTTC
NA TRBJ1-1 TRBV5-1 NA CASSLAGTPNTEAFF TGCGCCAGCAGCTTGGCCGGGACACCGAACACTGAAGCTTTCTTT
NA TRBJ1-5 TRBV15 NA CATSRGAGREPQHF TGTGCCACCAGCAGAGGCGCGGGGCGCGAGCCCCAGCATTTT
NA TRBJ2-7 TRBV7-9 TRBD2 CASSLARTSGAYEQYF TGTGCCAGCAGCTTAGCGCGGACTAGCGGAGCTTACGAGCAGTACTTC
NA TRBJ1-2 TRBV18 TRBD1 CASSRSGTEGYTF TGTGCCAGCTCACGGTCCGGGACAGAAGGCTACACCTTC
NA TRBJ2-7 TRBV7-9 TRBD1 CASQQGNSYEQYF TGTGCCAGTCAACAGGGGAATTCCTACGAGCAGTACTTC
NA TRBJ1-5 TRBV27 NA CASSFGQGDQPQHF TGTGCCAGCAGTTTCGGGCAGGGTGATCAGCCCCAGCATTTT
NA TRBJ1-3 TRBV5-1 NA CASSPMGGRRNTIYF TGCGCCAGCAGCCCCATGGGGGGAAGGCGAAACACCATATATTTT
once TRBJ1-1 TRBV18 NA CASSPRQTITEAFF TGTGCCAGCTCACCCAGACAGACGATCACTGAAGCTTTCTTT
NA TRBJ2-1 TRBV7-3 TRBD2 CASSLRLAGGGSNEQFF TGTGCCAGCAGCTTAAGACTAGCGGGAGGGGGAAGTAATGAGCAGTTCTTC
once TRBJ2-7 TRBV7-2 NA CASSLEARVPNEQYF TGTGCCAGCAGCTTAGAGGCCAGGGTCCCTAACGAGCAGTACTTC
NA TRBJ2-7 TRBV7-9 TRBD2 CASSFTSGTSESYEQYF TGTGCCAGCAGCTTCACGTCCGGGACTAGCGAAAGCTACGAGCAGTACTTC
NA TRBJ1-1 TRBV30 TRBD1 CAWSLQGAPEAFF TGTGCCTGGAGCCTACAGGGGGCGCCTGAAGCTTTCTTT
once TRBJ1-2 TRBV6-1 NA CASSRGQNNYGYTF TGTGCCAGCAGTAGAGGACAGAATAACTATGGCTACACCTTC
NA TRBJ1-1 TRBV7-8 NA CASSLAPLTGGNTEAFF TGTGCCAGCAGCTTAGCGCCCCTCACAGGTGGGAACACTGAAGCTTTCTTT